This record concerns one T cell receptor (beta chain) sequence. The source of the sample is a study of blood T cell repertoires in COVID-19. This CDR3 comprises 13 residues. Germline V gene lookup returns CDR1 LGHNA and CDR2 YNFKEQ. Trimming shortened V by 1 base and J by 5 bases, and 9 bases separated the two germline ends. Using immunoSEQ multiplex PCR, the repertoire was profiled, and TCRdb retains in-frame clones only, with some absent. The sample yields over 250,000 clones, 75% to 90% seen once. The sample taken for sequencing was peripheral blood. The J gene is TRBJ2-7, the V gene TRBV4-2, with D possibly matching TRBD1 (5 bases). This receptor was obtained from a woman aged 70-85 years with acute or convalescent COVID-19. The CDR3 region is CASSQGQWDEQYF. DNA for the CDR3: TGTGCCAGCAGCCAAGGACAGTGGGACGAGCAGTACTTC.